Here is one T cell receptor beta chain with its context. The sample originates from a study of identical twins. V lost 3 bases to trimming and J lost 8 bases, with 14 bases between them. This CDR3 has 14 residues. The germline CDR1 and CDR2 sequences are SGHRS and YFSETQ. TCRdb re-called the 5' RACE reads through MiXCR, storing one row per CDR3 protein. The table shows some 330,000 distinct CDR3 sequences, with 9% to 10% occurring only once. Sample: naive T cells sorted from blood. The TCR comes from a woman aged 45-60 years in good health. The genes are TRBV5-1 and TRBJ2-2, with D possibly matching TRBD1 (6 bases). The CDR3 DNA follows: TGCGCCAGCAGCTCCGGACAGCCGCCTGGGGAGCTGTTTTTT. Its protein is CASSSGQPPGELFF.